The T cell receptor (beta chain) described here comes from a study of T cell responses to AZD1222 COVID-19 vaccine. Germline values: CDR1 SQVTM, CDR2 ANQGSEA. CDR3 length equals 13 residues. Between the trimmed V and J ends, which lost 7 bases and 2 bases, there was a span of 15 bases. Overall study results and limits: Donor demographics were predominantly white British with a female majority; clonal diversity may be underestimated. Spike-specific TCR repertoires showed rising breadth and depth after two AZD1222 doses. Mapped onto spike, vaccine-associated CD4 TCRs spanned it and were dominant at 160-218 and 743-854.

Comment on this clone: The antigen is not known.

Using immunoSEQ multiplex PCR, the repertoire was profiled, and TCRdb retains in-frame clones only, with some absent. Of fewer than 40,000 clones in the sample, roughly 88% were seen once. Sequencing was performed on peripheral blood, taken 28 days after the second dose of the MenACWY control vaccine. This chain joins TRBV29-1 and TRBJ2-7; D might be TRBD1 or TRBD2, each matching 5 bases. The TCR comes from an adult who received the MenACWY meningococcal vaccine as a control. The chain's CDR3 is CSAGRDLAYEQYF. In DNA form, the CDR3 reads TGCAGCGCGGGCCGGGACCTAGCCTACGAGCAGTACTTC.